The rows below give T cell receptor beta chains drawn from one sample of a study of cytomegalovirus exposure and HLA in healthy donors. The method was immunoSEQ multiplex PCR; TCRdb's version includes in-frame clones alone and lacks a portion of them. The sample yields about 170,000 clones, about four fifths seen once. Sequenced material: PBMCs. All receptors come from a male donor in good health and CMV-seronegative. Both conserved end residues are part of each CDR3. Size is omitted from some rows. Given values are once, few, many or a class for expanded clones.

abundance: NA
v_gene: TRBV18
j_gene: TRBJ1-2
CDR3aa: CASSRTGGASGYTF

abundance: NA
v_gene: TRBV2
j_gene: TRBJ2-1
CDR3aa: CASKGADEFF

abundance: NA
v_gene: TRBV5-6
j_gene: TRBJ1-1
CDR3aa: CASSFRGLGLMNTEAFF

abundance: NA
v_gene: TRBV7-9
j_gene: TRBJ2-7
CDR3aa: CSSSLDMLGQGPSYEQYF

abundance: NA
v_gene: TRBV7-9
j_gene: TRBJ2-2
CDR3aa: CSSSQFRRVRTGELFF

abundance: NA
v_gene: TRBV7-2
j_gene: TRBJ1-2
CDR3aa: CASSLYGQGVLYGYTF

abundance: few
v_gene: TRBV2
j_gene: TRBJ1-1
CDR3aa: CASSEQGTEAFF

abundance: NA
v_gene: TRBV6-1
j_gene: TRBJ1-2
CDR3aa: CASRGMDRIYGYTF

abundance: few
v_gene: TRBV7-2
j_gene: TRBJ2-5
CDR3aa: CASKGLAGGLETQYF

abundance: NA
v_gene: TRBV30
j_gene: TRBJ2-7
CDR3aa: CAWGQVYEQYF